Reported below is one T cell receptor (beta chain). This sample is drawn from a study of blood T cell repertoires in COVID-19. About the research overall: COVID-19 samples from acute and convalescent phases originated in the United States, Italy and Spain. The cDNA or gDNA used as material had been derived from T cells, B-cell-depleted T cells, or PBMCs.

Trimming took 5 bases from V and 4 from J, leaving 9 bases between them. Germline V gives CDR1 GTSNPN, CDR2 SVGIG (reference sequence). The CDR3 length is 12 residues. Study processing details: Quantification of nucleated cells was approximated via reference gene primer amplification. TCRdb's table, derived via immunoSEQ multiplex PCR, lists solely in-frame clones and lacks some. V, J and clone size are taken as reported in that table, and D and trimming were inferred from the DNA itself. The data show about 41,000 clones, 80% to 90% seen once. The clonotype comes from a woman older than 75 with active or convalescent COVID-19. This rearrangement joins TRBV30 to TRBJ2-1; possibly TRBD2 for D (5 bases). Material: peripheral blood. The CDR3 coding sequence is TGTGCCTGGTCCGGGATATACAATGAGCAGTTCTTC. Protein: CAWSGIYNEQFF.